This T cell receptor beta chain originates from a study of identical twins. MiXCR, run by TCRdb on the 5' RACE reads, gives a single entry per CDR3 protein. The data show roughly 1.6 million distinct CDR3 sequences, more than 30% seen once. Study-level points and caveats: Some out-of-frame alpha sequences were shared by twins, and these showed excess low generation probability.

V lost 3 bases and J 3 bases, leaving 12 bases between the germline ends. This CDR3 has 14 amino acids. The germline CDR1 and CDR2 sequences are ENHRY and SYGVKD. As to this clonotype: Its cognate antigen is unknown.

The source material was cord blood. J is TRBJ2-7 and V is TRBV10-3; no definite D call. The TCR comes from a newborn girl in good health. CDR3 loop: CAISDIASDYEQYF. The CDR3, as DNA: TGTGCCATCAGTGATATAGCCTCGGACTACGAGCAGTACTTC.